This T cell receptor (beta chain) appears in the sequencing data of a study of graft-versus-host responses after intestinal transplantation (dated by TCRdb to the early 2020s). For the wider study: The transplants that recipients received were multivisceral, liver-intestinal, or isolated intestinal. A cohort of under 30 intestinal transplant recipients, including one retransplant, was enrolled, and a few patients lacking pretransplant specimens were excluded. After intestinal transplantation, graft-versus-host and host-versus-graft alloreactive T cell clones in the graft, circulation and bone marrow were tracked using bulk TCR-beta CDR3 sequencing. Every recipient was given anti-thymocyte globulin induction, then maintenance tacrolimus and steroids for approximately 3 years. Rather than being sequenced by the commercial service, samples from three later patients were sequenced in-house on an Illumina MiSeq and processed with MiXCR. Alloreactive clones were identified by sequencing pre-transplant mixed lymphocyte reaction products and comparing these products with unstimulated pre-transplant donor and recipient T cells. A peak of at least 4% donor T cells among recipient peripheral blood mononuclear cells was the definition used for donor T cell macrochimerism.

The CDR3 has 16 amino acids, counting the end cysteine and phenylalanine. Just the 48-base CDR3 DNA is kept, in frame starting at base 1. CDR1 and CDR2 were assigned from the germline V gene as SNHLY and FYNNEI. For this chain, trimming is 9 bases at the V end and 5 bases at the J end, and the number of junction bases without a gene match is 16. The library was generated by the immunoSEQ multiplex PCR assay. In most patients, genomic DNA was isolated using the Qiagen DNeasy Blood and Tissue Kit and sent frozen to Adaptive Biotechnologies for TCR sequencing. High-throughput TCR-beta CDR3 sequencing of genomic DNA from most patients was performed by Adaptive Biotechnologies. The authors' pipeline ran thus. TCR sequencing data were retrieved from Adaptive's ImmunoSEQ software for around 19 patients, whereas a few other patients were processed with MiXCR and VDJtools. CD4 versus CD8 sorting errors were corrected by removing sequences found in both subsets at a frequency ratio below 5:1. CDR3 nucleotide sequences shared between donor and recipient were removed because the origin of such sequences could not be assigned. To count as alloreactive, a clone needed at least 2-fold expansion over unstimulated cells and a minimum CFSE-low frequency of 0.002% (template counts) or 0.001% (read counts). Mappable clones were those detected in sequenced pre-transplant spleen, lymph node, or MLR CFSE-low populations of the donor or recipient. Cumulative frequency of alloreactive clones was calculated as a percentage of all sequences weighted by copy number. As stored in TCRdb, this immuneACCESS dataset retains in-frame rearrangements with V and J assigned. A fraction of the clones does not appear; measured against another copy, unresolved V genes explain less than half of the discrepancy, and the remainder lacks a known reason. V, J and clone size are taken as reported in that table, and D and trimming were inferred from the DNA itself. The table for this sample lists 95,000 to 150,000 clones; 90% to 95% of them were counted only once. More than 0.09% of the sample goes to the ten largest clones.

The intended sense of this specimen's time point label: cells obtained before transplantation from donor or recipient. CD3+CD4+ and CD3+CD8+ populations were FACS-sorted from unstimulated pre-transplant donor and recipient cells taken from spleen or lymph nodes. Results the study describes overall, beyond this receptor: GvH clones were found in recipient bone marrow, and some of the GvH clones appeared earlier in ileal mucosa or blood, which is consistent with an intestinal mucosal origin. The relatively low number and heterogeneity of intestinal transplant patients limited the conclusions. In the allografts of patients with donor T cell macrochimerism, GvH to HvG T cell clonal ratios were high. Early after transplant, peak levels of circulating GvH clones were found to be associated with declines in HvG clones.

About this clone: This receptor's antigen is unknown. No base quality information exists; no much larger clone differs at one position.

The source is a human donor who received an intestinal transplant. Sequenced here: unstimulated CD4+ T cells sorted from spleen or lymph node cells, sampled before intestinal transplant. The V gene is TRBV2 and the J gene is TRBJ2-5; a stretch of 9 junction bases matches TRBD1. The CDR3 amino acid sequence is: CARGGSQGASVETQYF. The DNA reads as follows: TGTGCCAGGGGTGGATCACAGGGGGCATCAGTGGAGACCCAGTACTTC.